The TCR beta chain under discussion was sequenced for a study of blood T cell repertoires in COVID-19. V was clipped by 5 bases and J by 7 bases; unmatched bases: 5. CDR3 size: 12 residues. The germline V gene has CDR1 LGHNT and CDR2 FRNRAP. Clones were sequenced by immunoSEQ multiplex PCR, and TCRdb holds only the in-frame ones, with some missing. The sample lists over 150,000 clones; around 94% were seen once. The TCR comes from a man aged 30 to 39 with COVID-19, enrolled during active disease. The genes are TRBV12-5 and TRBJ2-7; 7 bases align to TRBD1. Sequencing was done on a sample of peripheral blood. The CDR3 DNA follows: TGTGCTAGTGGTCCACAGGGGTGGGAGCAGTACTTC. Amino acids: CASGPQGWEQYF.